Below, 24 T cell receptor beta chains from the same sample are listed, as sequenced in a study of blood T cell repertoires in COVID-19. TCRdb keeps only in-frame clones here, not all; method: immunoSEQ multiplex PCR. The data contain around 310,000 clones, around 89% of them seen just once; the ten biggest clones take up around 0.96%. The sequencing input was peripheral blood. All receptors come from a woman in her 40s with COVID-19, enrolled during active disease.

The V and J genes are TRBV28 and TRBJ2-3; the match to TRBD2 covers 12 bases. CDR1 is MDHEN, CDR2 SYDVKM, per germline. The CDR3 totals 14 residues. Trimming cost V 10 bases and J 7 bases; bases outside gene matches: 9. For the CDR3, the DNA is TGTGCCACTTCTAGCGGGAGGGCCGTATATACGCAGTATTTT. Its protein is CATSSGRAVYTQYF.

The rearrangement uses TRBV29-1 and TRBJ2-7; D might be TRBD2 (5 bases). V was clipped by 1 base and J by 6 bases, with 13 bases between them. Germline V gene data show CDR1 as SQVTM and CDR2 as ANQGSEA. This CDR3 has 13 residues. This CDR3 is CSVEVAAGLEQYF. Here the CDR3 DNA reads TGCAGCGTTGAAGTCGCCGCGGGTCTCGAGCAGTACTTC.

This clone has only a few counts. The rearrangement joins TRBV4-2 to TRBJ1-5, with 10 bases aligning to TRBD1. The CDR3 extends over 17 amino acids. Germline V gene data show CDR1 as LGHNA and CDR2 as YNFKEQ. V dropped 4 bases and J dropped 3; count of bases not matched to a gene: 9. Here the CDR3 reads CASSPTFDRGHNQPQHF. CDR3 DNA: TGTGCCAGCAGCCCCACCTTTGACAGGGGGCACAATCAGCCCCAGCATTTT.

V usage is TRBV7-8 and J usage is TRBJ2-2; 7 bases agree with TRBD2. Germline CDR1 SGHVS, CDR2 FQNEAQ. There are 15 residues in the CDR3. V dropped 5 bases and J dropped 7; count of bases not matched to a gene: 10. The CDR3 reads CASSPRTRGGGELFF. The CDR3 nucleotides read TGTGCCAGCAGCCCACGGACTCGCGGGGGCGGGGAGCTGTTTTTT.

The chain combines TRBV7-6 with TRBJ1-2, with D possibly TRBD1 on 6 matching bases. Trimming stripped 0 bases from V and 8 bases from J, with 13 bases between. This CDR3 is 14 amino acids long. The germline V gene has CDR1 SGHVS and CDR2 FNYEAQ. CDR3 in DNA: TGTGCCAGCAGCTTAGCCGGACAGCAAGGGGGCTACACCTTC. Its translation is CASSLAGQQGGYTF. The full variable domain, completed using reference TRBV7-6 and TRBJ1-2, is GAGVSQSPRYKVTKRGQDVALRCDPISGHVSLYWYRQALGQGPEFLTYFNYEAQQDKSGLPNDRFSAERPEGSISTLTIQRTEQRDSAMYRCASSLAGQQGGYTFGSGTRLTVV.

The chain links TRBV6-5 to TRBJ1-4; 10 nucleotides align to TRBD1. The ends lost 2 bases at V and 7 bases at J; junction bases unmatched: 4. The CDR3 totals 15 residues. Germline CDR1 is MNHEY and CDR2 is SVGAGI. DNA of the CDR3: TGTGCCAGCAGTTACGGGGGACAGGGGCGTGAAAAACTGTTTTTT. Its translation is CASSYGGQGREKLFF.

The rearrangement joins TRBV9 to TRBJ2-5, with TRBD1 matching 7 bases. After removal of 2 bases from V and 1 base from J, the junction contained 2 bases not matched to a gene. This CDR3 is built from 14 residues. Per germline, CDR1 SGDLS and CDR2 YYNGEE. This CDR3 is CASSVGQSQETQYF. The CDR3 DNA sequence: TGTGCCAGCAGCGTGGGACAGAGCCAAGAGACCCAGTACTTC. The full variable domain, with the rest looked up from reference TRBV9 and TRBJ2-5, is DSGVTQTPKHLITATGQRVTLRCSPRSGDLSVYWYQQSLDQGLQFLIQYYNGEERAKGNILERFSAQQFPDLHSELNLSSLELGDSALYFCASSVGQSQETQYFGPGTRLLVL.

This chain links TRBV18 with TRBJ2-2, with 8 bases lining up with TRBD1. This CDR3 region has 16 residues. Per the germline V gene, CDR1 is KGHSH and CDR2 is LQKENI. J was trimmed by 5 bases and V by 3 bases; bases with no gene match: 8. The CDR3 sequence: CASSPAGTGGTGELFF. In nucleotides, the CDR3 is TGTGCCAGCTCACCGGCCGGGACAGGAGGGACCGGGGAGCTGTTTTTT.

The chain carries TRBV14 and TRBJ2-7, with unresolved D. The CDR3 extends over 13 amino acids. Germline CDR1 reads SGHDN; CDR2 reads FVKESK. Trimming removed 1 base from V and 8 bases from J, with 12 bases in between. CDR3: CASSQVGAFKQYF. In DNA, the CDR3 is TGTGCCAGCAGCCAAGTCGGAGCATTCAAGCAGTACTTC. The full variable domain, in which reference TRBV14 and TRBJ2-7 provide the parts outside the CDR3, is EAGVTQFPSHSVIEKGQTVTLRCDPISGHDNLYWYRRVMGKEIKFLLHFVKESKQDESGMPNNRFLAERTGGTYSTLKVQPAELEDSGVYFCASSQVGAFKQYFGPGTRLTVT.

In the case of this clone: The sample carries other DNA sequences with the same CDR3. This chain uses TRBV7-9 with TRBJ1-5, with 10 bases that match TRBD1. V lost 5 bases, J lost 7 bases, and 5 bases stayed unmatched. Looked up from germline, CDR1 is SEHNR and CDR2 is FQNEAQ (reference sequence). CDR3 length: 14 amino acids. CDR3: CASSPGTGDQPQHF. The CDR3 nucleotides are TGTGCCAGCAGCCCAGGGACAGGGGACCAGCCCCAGCATTTT.

The rearrangement links TRBV7-2 to TRBJ1-4; D uncertain. Trimming removed 3 bases from V and 4 bases from J, with 9 bases in between. Germline CDR1 SGHTA, CDR2 FQGNSA. This CDR3 is built from 14 residues. DNA for the CDR3: TGTGCCAGCAGCTTTGTCCCCAGTAATGAAAAACTGTTTTTT. It is translated as CASSFVPSNEKLFF.

This clone came up a few times. The J gene is TRBJ1-5, the V gene TRBV6-5; 7 nucleotides line up with TRBD1. Germline CDR1 and CDR2: MNHEY and SVGAGI. This CDR3 region has 15 residues. V lost 6 bases and J lost 2; bases outside the gene matches: 7. The CDR3 here is CASRPTGLGNQPQHF. The CDR3 DNA sequence: TGTGCCAGCAGACCGACAGGGCTGGGCAATCAGCCCCAGCATTTT.

The genes are TRBV7-2 and TRBJ1-5; the match to TRBD1 covers 7 bases. CDR1 and CDR2 (germline): SGHTA, FQGNSA. V lost 7 bases and J lost 0; bases outside the gene matches: 9. This CDR3 is built from 16 residues. In DNA form, the CDR3 reads TGTGCCAGCACCCCGACAGGGACCCGTAGCAATCAGCCCCAGCATTTT. Amino acids: CASTPTGTRSNQPQHF.

The chain joins TRBV14 to TRBJ1-1, with a possible D match to TRBD1 (5 bases). V dropped 4 bases and J dropped 5 bases, with 17 bases sitting between them. The CDR3 covers 15 residues. Germline V gene sequence: CDR1 SGHDN, CDR2 FVKESK. CDR3 residues: CASSLFPGELTEAFF. Written as DNA, the CDR3 is TGTGCCAGCAGCCTCTTTCCGGGGGAATTGACTGAAGCTTTCTTT. Using reference TRBV14 and TRBJ1-1 for the parts outside the CDR3, the full variable domain is EAGVTQFPSHSVIEKGQTVTLRCDPISGHDNLYWYRRVMGKEIKFLLHFVKESKQDESGMPNNRFLAERTGGTYSTLKVQPAELEDSGVYFCASSLFPGELTEAFFGQGTRLTVV.

This clone has ten or more counts. J is TRBJ2-6 and V is TRBV7-9; D is uncertain. V lost 11 bases, J lost 1 base, and 9 bases lay in between. CDR1 is SEHNR, CDR2 FQNEAQ, per germline (reference sequence). The CDR3 is made up of 13 amino acids. Written as DNA, the CDR3 is TGTGCCGGTAGAGGATCTGGGGCCAACGTCCTGACTTTC. Amino acid sequence: CAGRGSGANVLTF.

This clone was recorded only once. This chain links TRBV5-5 with TRBJ1-1; a weak D match, TRBD1 (5 bases). V dropped 0 bases and J dropped 4 bases, with 16 bases sitting between them. CDR3 length: 16 residues. Germline CDR1 is SGHKS and CDR2 is YYEKEE (reference sequence). For the CDR3, the DNA is TGTGCCAGCAGCTTGGCGACAGACCGGTATAGCACTGAAGCTTTCTTT. It yields the protein CASSLATDRYSTEAFF.

The chain joins TRBV7-9 to TRBJ1-4; a weak D match, TRBD1 (5 bases). V was clipped by 5 bases and J by 0 bases, with 13 bases between them. Germline V gives CDR1 SEHNR, CDR2 FQNEAQ (reference sequence). This CDR3 region has 16 residues. The CDR3 DNA sequence: TGTGCCAGCAGCCCCTTTGGGGGGGCAACTAATGAAAAACTGTTTTTT. The encoded protein is CASSPFGGATNEKLFF.

The chain has TRBV5-1 and TRBJ1-1; possible D gene TRBD1, 6 bases. The CDR3 consists of 15 residues. V was cut by 4 bases and J by 1 base, with 14 bases left in between. CDR1 and CDR2 from the germline V gene are SGHRS and YFSETQ. Written as DNA, the CDR3 is TGCGCCAGCAGCGCCGACAGGCTGGGGAACACTGAAGCTTTCTTT. It yields the protein CASSADRLGNTEAFF.

V and J are TRBV6-5 and TRBJ2-2; TRBD1 is a possible D gene (6 bases). Between the trimmed V and J ends, which lost 6 bases and 5 bases, there was a span of 16 bases. Germline V gives CDR1 MNHEY, CDR2 SVGAGI. CDR3 size: 15 residues. The CDR3 protein is CASSVRTVSTGELFF. CDR3 coding DNA: TGTGCCAGCAGCGTCCGGACAGTTTCAACCGGGGAGCTGTTTTTT.

The chain couples TRBV6-2 or TRBV6-3 to TRBJ1-1; 9 nucleotides align to TRBD1. This CDR3 spans 20 amino acids. V shed 0 bases, J shed 1 base, and the junction held 15 bases outside the gene matches. CDR1 and CDR2 from the germline V gene are MNHEY and SVGEGT. The CDR3, as DNA: TGTGCCAGCAGTTACTCGATTTCCGGGACAGGGTTTGCGGCGAACACTGAAGCTTTCTTT. Translation gives CASSYSISGTGFAANTEAFF.

The chain uses TRBV9 and TRBJ2-1, with D uncertain. The CDR3 contains 13 residues. Germline V gene sequence: CDR1 SGDLS, CDR2 YYNGEE. V lost 3 bases to trimming and J lost 0 bases, with 4 bases between them. This CDR3 is CASSGASYNEQFF. Written as DNA, the CDR3 is TGTGCCAGCAGCGGGGCCTCCTACAATGAGCAGTTCTTC.

The chain joins TRBV18 to TRBJ2-1; a weak D match, TRBD2 (6 bases). Per germline, CDR1 KGHSH and CDR2 LQKENI. V lost 0 bases and J lost 0, with 12 bases in between. The CDR3 runs to 17 residues. The CDR3, as DNA: TGTGCCAGCTCACCACCGGGGGGATCACCCTCCTACAATGAGCAGTTCTTC. Translated, it gives CASSPPGGSPSYNEQFF.

The V and J genes are TRBV7-9 and TRBJ2-7, with TRBD1 matching over 7 bases. Germline loops: CDR1 SEHNR, CDR2 FQNEAQ (reference sequence). CDR3 length: 14 residues. Losses at the gene ends were 2 bases for V and 2 bases for J; bases not matched to a gene: 3. Here the CDR3 DNA reads TGTGCCAGCAGCTTACCGGACAGGACCTACGAGCAGTACTTC. Amino acid sequence: CASSLPDRTYEQYF.

The chain employs TRBV28 and TRBJ2-5; the match to TRBD1 covers 8 bases. Trimming took 6 bases from V and 3 from J; bases not matched to a gene: 9. The germline CDR1 and CDR2 sequences are MDHEN and SYDVKM. This CDR3 is built from 15 residues. DNA of the CDR3: TGTGCCAGCAGAACATGGACAGGGTACGAAGAGACCCAGTACTTC. This codes for CASRTWTGYEETQYF.